This TCR beta chain stems from a study of neoadjuvant anti-PD-1 for oral cavity cancer. Study-wide results and limits: With a few patients per group, TCR findings need larger cohorts. Treg/Th17 ratio rose with pretreatment blood and fell with post-treatment tumor TCRbeta clonality.

Produced via immunoSEQ multiplex PCR; TCRdb's table is partial and in-frame only. Of some 14,000 clones detected, roughly two thirds appear once; the ten largest clones hold less than 4%. Described time point: after neoadjuvant nivolumab, at surgical resection. Patients were newly diagnosed with stage II-IVA oral cavity squamous cell carcinoma without prior systemic or radiation treatment. No culture or expansion preceded analysis of these blood cells. On this clone itself: What it recognizes is unknown.

The length of the CDR3 is 15 residues. Per the germline V gene, CDR1 is LNHNV and CDR2 is YYDKDF (reference sequence). With 1 base clipped from V and 2 bases from J, the junction kept 3 bases outside the gene matches. The material was PBMCs, obtained after nivolumab (anti-PD-1) treatment. The TCR was taken from a person aged 35-79 years with oral cavity squamous cell carcinoma. This chain uses TRBV15 with TRBJ2-3; 7 bases match TRBD2. CDR3 in DNA: TGTGCCACCAGCAGAGGGCTAGCGGCCACAGATACGCAGTATTTT. This gives the protein CATSRGLAATDTQYF.